Listed here are 22 T cell receptor beta chains from one sample, sequenced in a study of regulatory T cells in long-lasting Graves disease. Arm-PCR of CDR3 regions and iRepertoire HTBI primers were used to build TCR beta libraries. One entry per CDR3 protein results from TCRdb running MiXCR on the multiplex PCR reads. The sample carries some 460,000 distinct CDR3 sequences, 15% to 20% recorded once. As for time point: newly diagnosed GD, antithyroid drugs for less than 3 months. There was RNA extracted from PBMCs, and the TCR library was made from it. The sample was also linked to a second study, of T cells in Graves' hyperthyroidism and ophthalmopathy.

The sample consisted of peripheral blood mononuclear cells (PBMCs), taken at new diagnosis, from a patient treated with antithyroid drugs. All receptors come from a man aged 35-49 years with Graves disease.

This clonotype was seen ten or more times. The chain joins TRBV20-1 to TRBJ1-6; D not resolved. The CDR3 runs 14 residues. Germline CDR1 reads DFQATT; CDR2 reads SNEGSKA (reference sequence). The V end was cut by 0 bases, the J end by 10 bases, with 13 bases between. This chain's CDR3 is CSARDPAIQSPLHF. The CDR3 DNA is TGCAGTGCTAGAGATCCGGCCATCCAGTCACCCCTCCACTTT.

This clonotype was seen ten or more times. The chain links TRBV27 to TRBJ2-1; 7 bases are a match to TRBD2. After removal of 2 bases from V and 8 bases from J, the junction contained 3 bases not matched to a gene. The CDR3 runs to 13 residues. CDR1 is MNHEY and CDR2 is SMNVEV in the germline V gene (reference sequence). The CDR3, as DNA: TGTGCCAGCAGTTTAAGACTAGCATATGAGCAGTTCTTC. This encodes CASSLRLAYEQFF.

V usage is TRBV28 and J usage is TRBJ2-7; 9 bases are a match to TRBD2. J lost 2 bases, V lost 6 bases, and 8 bases had no gene match. The CDR3 is 15 residues long. From germline, CDR1 is MDHEN and CDR2 SYDVKM. This CDR3 reads CASSRLAGRAYEQYF. The CDR3 DNA sequence: TGTGCCAGCAGCCGGCTAGCGGGACGGGCCTACGAGCAGTACTTC.

This clonotype was picked up many times. The V gene is TRBV18, the J gene TRBJ1-1, with D maybe TRBD1 (5 bases). CDR3 size: 12 residues. Germline V gene lookup returns CDR1 KGHSH and CDR2 LQKENI. V dropped 2 bases and J dropped 11 bases, with 12 bases sitting between them. CDR3 sequence (DNA): TGTGCCAGCTCACCAGGGAGGGGAGGCGCTTTCTTT. Translated, it gives CASSPGRGGAFF.

In its sample, this clonotype was seen a few times. The chain is built from TRBV11-2 and TRBJ2-1; D may be TRBD2 (5 bases). The CDR3 length is 12 residues. The germline V gene encodes CDR1 SGHAT and CDR2 FQNNGV. Trimming pared 1 base from V and 12 bases from J, leaving 10 bases between. The CDR3 DNA is TGTGCCAGCAGCTTAGTATCCCTAGCGCAGTTCTTC. It translates to CASSLVSLAQFF.

This clonotype was counted between two and nine times. The rearrangement uses TRBV29-1 and TRBJ1-1; D gene unclear. Germline CDR1 and CDR2: SQVTM and ANQGSEA. The V end lost 4 bases, the J end lost 1 base, and 10 bases lay between the germline ends. The CDR3 is 13 amino acids. CDR3 coding DNA: TGCAGCGTTGGAGCGACATCGAACACTGAAGCTTTCTTT. It yields the protein CSVGATSNTEAFF.

The table lists this clonotype with many counts. The chain recombines TRBV30 with TRBJ2-7; 7 bases fit TRBD2. Looked up from germline, CDR1 is GTSNPN and CDR2 is SVGIG (reference sequence). V was pared by 2 bases and J by 1 base, with 8 bases of the junction left unmatched. This CDR3 spans 15 amino acids. The CDR3 protein is CAWSPPGGSSYEQYF. In DNA form, the CDR3 reads TGTGCCTGGAGTCCCCCGGGCGGGAGTTCCTACGAGCAGTACTTC.

This clonotype appeared many times. V is TRBV28 and J is TRBJ2-7, with 9 bases matching TRBD1. The CDR3 runs to 20 residues. Germline trimming cut 2 bases from V and 3 bases from J; bases unmatched to any gene: 20. Per germline, CDR1 MDHEN and CDR2 SYDVKM. CDR3 coding DNA: TGTGCCAGCAGTTTAGGGGAAACCGGGACAGGGCCTTCACTCGTCTACGAGCAGTACTTC. It codes for CASSLGETGTGPSLVYEQYF.

The V gene is TRBV7-9, the J gene TRBJ2-3; 10 nucleotides line up with TRBD2. Germline V lookup: CDR1 SEHNR, CDR2 FQNEAQ (reference sequence). There are 16 residues in the CDR3. V was pared by 5 bases and J by 2 bases, with 7 bases of the junction left unmatched. The CDR3 DNA reads TGTGCCAGCAGCGTTCTAGCGGGAGCGGCCACAGATACGCAGTATTTT. It is translated as CASSVLAGAATDTQYF.

This clonotype was counted ten times or more. The genes are TRBV5-6 and TRBJ2-2; D is uncertain. Per the germline V gene, CDR1 is SGHDT and CDR2 is YYEEEE. Trimming left V 4 bases short and J 4 bases short, with 14 bases between. This CDR3 region has 15 residues. In DNA, the CDR3 is TGTGCCAGCAGCATCAGCCTGATGGGCACCGGGGAGCTGTTTTTT. This encodes CASSISLMGTGELFF.

The chain uses TRBV6-2 or TRBV6-3 and TRBJ2-7; tentatively, D is TRBD2 (5 bases). CDR3 length: 14 residues. Germline assignment: CDR1 MNHEY and CDR2 SVGEGT. V was trimmed by 0 bases and J by 2 bases, leaving 8 bases between them. The CDR3, as DNA: TGTGCCAGCAGTTACTCGCGAGGGACCTACGAGCAGTACTTC. Its protein product is CASSYSRGTYEQYF.

The rearrangement joins TRBV2 to TRBJ2-1, with unresolved D. Trimming shortened V by 8 bases and J by 0 bases, and 8 bases separated the two germline ends. Germline CDR1 is SNHLY and CDR2 is FYNNEI. This CDR3 contains 13 residues. The CDR3 DNA reads TGTGCCAGCTCAGTGGTCTCCTACAATGAGCAGTTCTTC. It codes for CASSVVSYNEQFF.

This clonotype came up many times. The genes are TRBV28 and TRBJ1-6; weak D call: TRBD1 (5 bases). The CDR3 length is 12 residues. Trimming shortened V by 8 bases and J by 7 bases, and 9 bases separated the two germline ends. The germline CDR1 and CDR2 sequences are MDHEN and SYDVKM. The CDR3 reads CASSPGNSPLHF. The CDR3 DNA follows: TGTGCCAGCTCCCCAGGGAATTCACCCCTCCACTTT.

This chain joins TRBV29-1 and TRBJ2-3; possibly TRBD1 for D (6 bases). The V and J ends lost 6 bases and 2 bases respectively, with 9 bases between them. Germline V gene lookup returns CDR1 SQVTM and CDR2 ANQGSEA. This CDR3 contains 12 residues. This CDR3 is CSVRQATDTQYF. CDR3 bases: TGCAGCGTCAGACAGGCCACAGATACGCAGTATTTT.

This clonotype was seen a single time. This chain joins TRBV7-3 and TRBJ2-1; D possibly corresponds to TRBD1 (6 bases). V was shortened by 5 bases and J by 2 bases, with 10 bases between the two germline ends. Per germline, CDR1 SGHTA and CDR2 FQGTGA. The CDR3 spans 14 residues. The CDR3 DNA follows: TGTGCCAGCAGCGAGGGGGAGCCCTACAATGAGCAGTTCTTC. Amino acids: CASSEGEPYNEQFF.

This clonotype was seen repeatedly, ten times or more. The chain recombines TRBV30 with TRBJ2-1, with a possible D match to TRBD1 (8 bases). Germline values: CDR1 GTSNPN, CDR2 SVGIG (reference sequence). The V and J ends lost 3 bases and 5 bases respectively, with 23 bases between them. The CDR3 has 17 amino acids. The CDR3 sequence is CAWSTGGVAGFDNEQFF. For the CDR3, the DNA is TGTGCCTGGAGCACAGGGGGGGTAGCGGGCTTCGACAATGAGCAGTTCTTC.

Only a few counts were recorded for this clonotype. The V and J genes are TRBV5-5 and TRBJ1-1, with D possibly matching TRBD1 (6 bases). Trimming stripped 5 bases from V and 0 bases from J, with 11 bases between. The CDR3 is 14 residues long. The germline gives CDR1 SGHKS, CDR2 YYEKEE (reference sequence). CDR3 coding DNA: TGTGCCAGCAGTCAATCAGGGGTGAACACTGAAGCTTTCTTT. This codes for CASSQSGVNTEAFF.

This clonotype has ten or more counts. The chain uses TRBV3-1 and TRBJ2-4; possibly TRBD2 for D (6 bases). The CDR3 has 15 residues. Germline V gene sequence: CDR1 LGHDT, CDR2 YNNKEL (reference sequence). V lost 0 bases and J lost 9, with 15 bases in between. The CDR3 nucleotides read TGTGCCAGCAGCCAAGAGTTGCGGGGAGGAGGCATTCAGTACTTC. It specifies CASSQELRGGGIQYF.

The CDR3 sequence is CASSHPLRDRSNEQFF. The CDR3, as DNA: TGCGCCAGCAGCCACCCCCTACGGGACCGCAGCAATGAGCAGTTCTTC. J is TRBJ2-1 and V is TRBV4-1, with D perhaps matching TRBD1 or TRBD2 (5 bases each). Germline CDR1 MGHRA, CDR2 YSYEKL. The CDR3 extends over 16 amino acids. The V gene lost 3 bases and the J gene lost 6 bases, with 18 bases spanning the gap.

This chain connects TRBV20-1 to TRBJ2-1, with 9 positions matching TRBD2. V was pared by 3 bases and J by 5 bases, with 11 bases of the junction left unmatched. Germline assignment: CDR1 DFQATT and CDR2 SNEGSKA (reference sequence). The CDR3 is made up of 16 amino acids. The CDR3 spells CSASLAGAPNDNEQFF. DNA of the CDR3: TGCAGTGCTAGTTTAGCGGGAGCTCCCAATGACAATGAGCAGTTCTTC.

This clonotype was recorded many times. The chain is built from TRBV5-1 and TRBJ2-5; 10 bases map to TRBD1. Germline V gene sequence: CDR1 SGHRS, CDR2 YFSETQ. V lost 3 bases, J lost 5 bases, and 4 bases stayed unmatched. This CDR3 is built from 14 residues. The CDR3 nucleotides read TGCGCCAGCAGCTCAGGGACAGGGGCTGAGACCCAGTACTTC. It translates to CASSSGTGAETQYF.

This clonotype was recorded many times. The V and J genes are TRBV7-9 and TRBJ2-5; possible D gene TRBD2, 5 bases. Trimming took off 5 bases at V and 4 bases at J, with 23 bases between the two ends. Germline CDR1 SEHNR, CDR2 FQNEAQ (reference sequence). CDR3 length equals 17 residues. The CDR3 region is CASSLTPAGLSAETQYF. CDR3 DNA sequence: TGTGCCAGCAGCCTAACGCCCGCGGGCCTAAGTGCAGAGACCCAGTACTTC. The complete variable domain, with remaining parts taken from reference TRBV7-9 and TRBJ2-5, reads DTGVSQNPRHKITKRGQNVTFRCDPISEHNRLYWYRQTLGQGPEFLTYFQNEAQLEKSRLLSDRFSAERPKGSFSTLEIQRTEQGDSAMYLCASSLTPAGLSAETQYFGPGTRLLVL.